Below, one T cell receptor beta chain is given with its context. Its specificity is not known. TCRdb re-analysed the 5' RACE reads in MiXCR, keeping a single row per CDR3 protein. The table has around 500,000 distinct CDR3 sequences, roughly 18% seen once. The data belong to a study of T-cell memory formation after mild COVID-19. In the study overall: TCR clusters showed largely donor specificity. Whole-study results and caveats: Among contracting clones, CD4+ were mainly CM/EM and CD8+ enriched in EMRA.

The ends lost 8 bases at V and 12 bases at J; junction bases unmatched: 11. The CDR3 is made up of 12 amino acids. The V and J genes are TRBV12-3 or TRBV12-4 and TRBJ2-3; 7 nucleotides match TRBD1. The specimen sequenced was PBMCs or a T cell subset sorted from them (not recorded which). The source is an adult woman who had mild COVID-19 (a few samples of this study predate the infection). Cell type and time point are not known. CDR3 DNA: TGTGCCAGCGGCCCAATACAGGGGTCCCAGTATTTT. Translated, it gives CASGPIQGSQYF.